These 27 T cell receptor beta chains were all obtained from the same sample, sequenced in a study of human T cells and chemical hapten exposure. From the RACE reads, TCRdb called clonotypes with MiXCR, one entry per CDR3 protein. The table includes around 130,000 distinct CDR3 sequences, 10% to 15% detected once. Time point reported: patch test 2, 6 weeks after DPC sensitization. Treatment meaning: therapeutic diphenylcyclopropenone sensitization with weekly scalp DPC. The sample here was whole blood, taken in connection with sensitization to the hapten diphenylcyclopropenone (DPC). The receptors were gathered from a woman aged 45-65 years with alopecia areata. Some clones in this sample may be carry-over from other donors' samples.

The V gene is TRBV7-6, the J gene TRBJ2-2; D is undetermined. The CDR3 is made up of 15 amino acids. Trimming cost V 1 base and J 5 bases, with 11 bases left between them. Germline lookup yields CDR1 SGHVS and CDR2 FNYEAQ. CDR3 amino acids: CASSLEGIGTGELFF. DNA for the CDR3: TGTGCCAGCAGCTTAGAAGGGATAGGTACCGGGGAGCTGTTTTTT.

This clonotype showed up just a few times. This chain uses TRBV3-1 with TRBJ2-1; 12 bases align to TRBD2. CDR1 and CDR2 (germline): LGHDT, YNNKEL (reference sequence). The CDR3 has 15 residues. The V gene end was trimmed by 1 base and the J gene end by 8 bases; junction bases not matched to a gene: 3. The CDR3 loop reads CASSQASGRAHEQFF. CDR3 coding DNA: TGTGCCAGCAGCCAAGCTAGCGGGAGGGCCCATGAGCAGTTCTTC.

V usage is TRBV28 and J usage is TRBJ1-6; D is unclear. Germline loops: CDR1 MDHEN, CDR2 SYDVKM. Trimming took off 7 bases at V and 7 bases at J, with 14 bases between the two ends. The CDR3 extends over 14 amino acids. The CDR3 spells CASKFEPLNSPLHF. The CDR3 DNA sequence: TGTGCCAGCAAGTTCGAACCGTTGAATTCACCCCTCCACTTT.

The chain uses TRBV7-6 and TRBJ2-7; 8 positions agree with TRBD1. This CDR3 is built from 15 residues. V lost 0 bases, J lost 7 bases, and 8 bases stayed unmatched. From germline, CDR1 is SGHVS and CDR2 FNYEAQ. CDR3 coding DNA: TGTGCCAGCAGCTTAGCGGGCCAGGGGGCTGGTGAGCAGTACTTC. This translates into CASSLAGQGAGEQYF.

This clonotype showed up just a few times. The V gene is TRBV27, the J gene TRBJ2-1, with 14 bases matching TRBD2. The germline CDR1 and CDR2 sequences are MNHEY and SMNVEV (reference sequence). The CDR3 sequence is 17 residues long. The V segment lost 7 bases and the J segment 6 bases; nucleotides outside the gene matches: 11. CDR3 loop: CASTLMGLAGAGNEQFF. DNA of the CDR3: TGTGCCAGCACCCTCATGGGACTAGCGGGAGCGGGCAATGAGCAGTTCTTC.

Many counts were recorded for this clonotype. The chain has TRBV14 and TRBJ2-5, with 11 nucleotides matching TRBD2. V dropped 8 bases and J dropped 0; count of bases not matched to a gene: 14. The length of the CDR3 is 18 residues. Germline V gene lookup returns CDR1 SGHDN and CDR2 FVKESK. The chain's CDR3 is CASSPGLAGRVYQETQYF. CDR3 DNA: TGTGCCAGCTCCCCTGGACTAGCGGGTCGGGTGTACCAAGAGACCCAGTACTTC.

With regard to this clonotype: This may be a read error: a much more frequent sequence differs by one nucleotide. J is TRBJ2-1 and V is TRBV13; D may be TRBD2 (5 bases). CDR1 PRHDT and CDR2 FYEKMQ come from the germline V gene (reference sequence). The V end was cut by 5 bases, the J end by 2 bases, with 13 bases between. This CDR3 contains 15 residues. CDR3 in amino acids: CASSLTRATYNEQFF. The CDR3 DNA is TGTGCCAGCAGCCTAACTAGGGCGACCTACAATGAGCAGTTCTTC.

This clonotype has just a few counts. V and J are TRBV6-5 and TRBJ2-7; tentatively, D is TRBD2 (7 bases). Trimming pared 2 bases from V and 5 bases from J, leaving 16 bases between. Germline V gene data show CDR1 as MNHEY and CDR2 as SVGAGI. This CDR3 has 15 amino acids. CDR3 in amino acids: CASSYPGGAANEQYF. The CDR3 DNA is TGTGCCAGCAGTTACCCGGGGGGCGCAGCCAACGAGCAGTACTTC.

The chain has TRBV10-3 and TRBJ2-3; 9 bases agree with TRBD1. The CDR3 extends over 15 amino acids. After removal of 3 bases from V and 4 bases from J, the junction contained 5 bases not matched to a gene. Per germline, CDR1 ENHRY and CDR2 SYGVKD. In nucleotides, the CDR3 is TGTGCCATCAGTGACCCGGGACAGGGATCAGATACGCAGTATTTT. Translated: CAISDPGQGSDTQYF.

This sequence joins TRBV29-1 and TRBJ2-5; D ambiguous. The CDR3 extends over 10 amino acids. Germline assignment: CDR1 SQVTM and CDR2 ANQGSEA. Trimming removed 3 bases from V and 7 bases from J, with 6 bases in between. DNA of the CDR3: TGCAGCGTTGAGTCGGTGACCCAGTACTTC. Its translation: CSVESVTQYF.

The chain employs TRBV11-2 and TRBJ2-1; D not certain. The V end was cut by 6 bases, the J end by 6 bases, with 9 bases between. This CDR3 has 12 residues. Per the germline V gene, CDR1 is SGHAT and CDR2 is FQNNGV. CDR3 sequence: CASRQGANEQFF. In nucleotides, the CDR3 is TGTGCCAGCAGGCAAGGAGCCAATGAGCAGTTCTTC. The full variable domain, completed using reference TRBV11-2 and TRBJ2-1, is EAGVAQSPRYKIIEKRQSVAFWCNPISGHATLYWYQQILGQGPKLLIQFQNNGVVDDSQLPKDRFSAERLKGVDSTLKIQPAKLEDSAVYLCASRQGANEQFFGPGTRLTVL.

V gene TRBV5-6 combines with J gene TRBJ1-5; D is perhaps TRBD1 (6 bases). The V and J ends lost 4 bases and 5 bases respectively, with 13 bases between them. The CDR3 contains 14 residues. Germline values: CDR1 SGHDT, CDR2 YYEEEE. For the CDR3, the DNA is TGTGCCAGCAGCAGGGGGGTCGTGGATCAGCCCCAGCATTTT. This sequence encodes CASSRGVVDQPQHF.

The chain combines TRBV6-6 with TRBJ2-2; 7 bases map to TRBD2. CDR1 and CDR2 from the germline V gene are MNHNY and SVGAGI (reference sequence). The CDR3 spans 15 residues. V was pared by 2 bases and J by 4 bases, with 4 bases of the junction left unmatched. CDR3 protein: CASSYHGRITGELFF. DNA of the CDR3: TGTGCCAGCAGTTACCACGGGAGGATCACCGGGGAGCTGTTTTTT.

Comments on this clonotype: The junction shows a germline mismatch at one end, possibly a read error. This sequence joins TRBV7-7 and TRBJ2-2; possibly TRBD1 for D (6 bases). CDR3 length: 13 amino acids. Germline lookup yields CDR1 SSHAT and CDR2 FNYEAQ (reference sequence). The CDR3 sequence: CASSPGETGELFF. The CDR3 DNA follows: TGTGCTAGCAGCCCAGGGGAAACCGGGGAGCTGTTTTTT. The whole variable domain, remainder taken from reference TRBV7-7 and TRBJ2-2, is GAGVSQSPRYKVTKRGQDVTLRCDPISSHATLYWYQQALGQGPEFLTYFNYEAQPDKSGLPSDRFSAERPEGSISTLTIQRTEQRDSAMYRCASSPGETGELFFGEGSRLTVL.

This clonotype was observed at least ten times. The chain couples TRBV28 to TRBJ1-5; TRBD1 aligns across 7 bases. Trimming removed 6 bases from V and 1 base from J; junction bases left unmatched: 9. The CDR3 loop spans 16 amino acids. The V gene's germline CDR1 is MDHEN and CDR2 SYDVKM. Here the CDR3 reads CASRSRDRLSNQPQHF. The CDR3 DNA follows: TGTGCCAGCAGAAGCCGGGACAGACTAAGCAATCAGCCCCAGCATTTT.

Ten or more counts support this clonotype. The chain employs TRBV9 and TRBJ1-1, with D unresolved. The CDR3 is 13 amino acids. The germline gives CDR1 SGDLS, CDR2 YYNGEE. Trimming took off 5 bases at V and 2 bases at J, with 10 bases between the two ends. CDR3 in DNA: TGTGCCAGCAGTTCAACAGATAACACTGAAGCTTTCTTT. Translating gives CASSSTDNTEAFF. Full variable domain (remainder filled in from reference TRBV9 and TRBJ1-1): DSGVTQTPKHLITATGQRVTLRCSPRSGDLSVYWYQQSLDQGLQFLIQYYNGEERAKGNILERFSAQQFPDLHSELNLSSLELGDSALYFCASSSTDNTEAFFGQGTRLTVV.

This clonotype has only a few counts. The V gene is TRBV6-5, the J gene TRBJ2-3, with 9 bases identical to TRBD1. The J segment lost 2 bases and the V segment lost 6 bases, leaving 9 bases of the junction unmatched. The CDR3 runs to 16 residues. Germline loops: CDR1 MNHEY, CDR2 SVGAGI. CDR3 loop: CASRRDRGSSTDTQYF. For the CDR3, the DNA is TGTGCCAGCAGGCGCGACAGGGGGTCTTCCACAGATACGCAGTATTTT.

The rearrangement joins TRBV15 to TRBJ2-1; D not resolved. The CDR3 extends over 13 amino acids. The germline V and J ends were trimmed by 1 base and 6 bases, with 7 bases remaining between them. Germline-derived CDR1 and CDR2 are LNHNV and YYDKDF (reference sequence). The CDR3 nucleotides are TGTGCCACCAGCAGAGTAATGGCCAATGAGCAGTTCTTC. Translating it yields CATSRVMANEQFF.

On this clonotype itself: An end of the junction does not agree with germline; a read error may underlie this. V and J are TRBV7-7 and TRBJ1-3, with a tentative D call TRBD1 (5 bases). Per the germline V gene, CDR1 is SSHAT and CDR2 is FNYEAQ (reference sequence). The CDR3 length is 14 residues. CDR3 sequence (DNA): TGTGCTAGCAGTCCCGACAGCTCTGGAAACACCATGTATTTT. Its protein product is CASSPDSSGNTMYF. The full variable domain, rest sourced from reference TRBV7-7 and TRBJ1-3, is GAGVSQSPRYKVTKRGQDVTLRCDPISSHATLYWYQQALGQGPEFLTYFNYEAQPDKSGLPSDRFSAERPEGSISTLTIQRTEQRDSAMYRCASSPDSSGNTMYFGEGSWLTVV.

V gene TRBV20-1 combines with J gene TRBJ2-4; unclear D gene. The CDR3 has 13 residues. Trimming stripped 4 bases from V and 6 bases from J, with 13 bases between. Germline CDR1 is DFQATT and CDR2 is SNEGSKA (reference sequence). The CDR3 sequence is CSATNQETNIQYF. For the CDR3, the DNA is TGCAGTGCTACCAACCAAGAGACAAACATTCAGTACTTC.

This clonotype was seen repeatedly, ten times or more. The chain combines TRBV19 with TRBJ2-1, with D tentatively TRBD1 (5 bases). The CDR3 runs to 13 residues. Trimming left V 3 bases short and J 9 bases short, with 12 bases between. Germline-derived CDR1 and CDR2 are LNHDA and SQIVND (reference sequence). CDR3 loop: CASSILRGGEQFF. CDR3 coding DNA: TGTGCCAGTAGTATTCTTAGGGGTGGTGAGCAGTTCTTC. Variable domain in full (rest from reference TRBV19 and TRBJ2-1): DGGITQSPKYLFRKEGQNVTLSCEQNLNHDAMYWYRQDPGQGLRLIYYSQIVNDFQKGDIAEGYSVSREKKESFPLTVTSAQKNPTAFYLCASSILRGGEQFFGPGTRLTVL.

This clonotype has a handful of counts. The CDR3 bases are TGCAGCGTTGAGTCAGGGGGGGGATTCACTGAAGCTTTCTTT. It yields the protein CSVESGGGFTEAFF. The rearrangement joins TRBV29-1 to TRBJ1-1, with 7 bases matching TRBD1. The CDR3 consists of 14 residues. The germline CDR1 and CDR2 sequences are SQVTM and ANQGSEA. V dropped 3 bases and J dropped 4; count of bases not matched to a gene: 8.

This clonotype was seen at least ten times. The genes are TRBV4-2 and TRBJ1-6; weak D call: TRBD1 (6 bases). Between the trimmed V and J ends, which lost 5 bases and 7 bases, there was a span of 15 bases. CDR1 and CDR2 from the germline V gene are LGHNA and YNFKEQ. The CDR3 is 15 residues long. CDR3 nucleotides: TGTGCCAGCAGCTATAACCGGGACACCAATTCACCCCTCCACTTT. It yields the protein CASSYNRDTNSPLHF.

This clonotype came up a few times. The V and J genes are TRBV7-6 and TRBJ2-7; no clear D gene. Trimming shortened V by 8 bases and J by 0 bases, and 11 bases separated the two germline ends. Germline V gene lookup returns CDR1 SGHVS and CDR2 FNYEAQ. The length of the CDR3 is 13 residues. The CDR3 loop reads CASANSSSYEQYF. The CDR3 nucleotides read TGTGCCAGCGCGAATAGCAGCTCCTACGAGCAGTACTTC.

This clonotype was detected many times. The V call is TRBV5-1, the J call TRBJ2-3, with TRBD1 as a possible D gene (7 bases). The CDR3 sequence is 17 residues long. Germline-derived CDR1 and CDR2 are SGHRS and YFSETQ. The V end was cut by 0 bases, the J end by 7 bases, with 21 bases between. The CDR3 here is CASSLAGRQGLINTQYF. The CDR3 DNA sequence: TGCGCCAGCAGCTTGGCCGGGAGACAGGGTCTCATAAATACGCAGTATTTT.

The gene calls are TRBV20-1 and TRBJ2-4; 9 bases line up with TRBD1. This CDR3 is 14 amino acids long. V was pared by 3 bases and J by 2 bases, with 2 bases of the junction left unmatched. CDR1 and CDR2 from the germline V gene are DFQATT and SNEGSKA (reference sequence). CDR3 sequence (DNA): TGCAGTGCTAGGACAGGGGGGTCCAAAAACATTCAGTACTTC. Translation gives CSARTGGSKNIQYF.

This clonotype was picked up many times. The chain has TRBV5-1 and TRBJ2-7; possibly TRBD1 for D (5 bases). Deletions cut 7 bases from V and 1 base from J, with 15 bases between. The germline gives CDR1 SGHRS, CDR2 YFSETQ. CDR3 length: 14 amino acids. The CDR3 DNA follows: TGCGCCAGCTCTTCGGACATCGGATCCTACGAGCAGTACTTC. Translating it yields CASSSDIGSYEQYF.